The rows below give T cell receptor beta chains drawn from one sample of a study of identical twins. TCRdb passed the 5' RACE reads through MiXCR, listing each CDR3 protein once. The data show 300,000 to 400,000 distinct CDR3 sequences, with roughly 12% seen just once and approximately 7.5% held by the top ten. Separately, the same data were catalogued under a study of yellow fever vaccine responses in identical twins.

The specimen was CD8+ T cells sorted from blood. The receptors derive from a woman in her late teens or twenties in good health. CDR3s include the opening cysteine and the closing phenylalanine or tryptophan. A D gene is named only where the DNA matches it firmly. Clone size appears in some rows only: once, few, many, or a class for an expanded clone.

NA	few	15	TRBV7-9	TRBJ2-1	CASSLSGSVYNEQFF	TGTGCCAGCAGCTTAAGCGGCTCAGTTTACAATGAGCAGTTCTTC
TRBD2	NA	14	TRBV20-1	TRBJ2-7	CSARGSGLTYEQYF	TGCAGTGCTAGAGGTAGCGGGCTTACCTACGAGCAGTACTTC
NA	NA	14	TRBV20-1	TRBJ1-2	CSARVSRSGYGYTF	TGCAGTGCTAGAGTAAGCCGGAGTGGATATGGCTACACCTTC
NA	many	15	TRBV6-4	TRBJ2-2	CASGSTGGHTGELFF	TGTGCCAGCGGCTCCACGGGGGGCCACACCGGGGAGCTGTTTTTT
TRBD1	NA	16	TRBV5-8	TRBJ2-1	CASSPLRDRVDDEQFF	TGTGCCAGCAGCCCTCTCCGGGACAGGGTTGACGATGAGCAGTTCTTC
TRBD2	NA	18	TRBV6-1	TRBJ2-3	CASSEAISGGAETDTQYF	TGTGCCAGCAGTGAAGCGATTAGCGGGGGGGCCGAAACAGATACGCAGTATTTT
TRBD2	NA	17	TRBV7-6	TRBJ2-2	CASSTPGLAGLTGELFF	TGTGCCAGCAGCACCCCGGGACTAGCGGGACTCACCGGGGAGCTGTTTTTT
NA	NA	16	TRBV5-1	TRBJ1-2	CASNPSGRQTNYGYTF	TGCGCCAGCAATCCCTCTGGTAGGCAAACTAACTATGGCTACACCTTC
NA	NA	14	TRBV27	TRBJ1-1	CASSPTEYNTEAFF	TGTGCCAGCAGCCCGACGGAATATAACACTGAAGCTTTCTTT
TRBD1	NA	15	TRBV3-1	TRBJ2-5	CASSPRQGYQETQYF	TGTGCCAGCAGCCCTAGACAGGGCTACCAAGAGACCCAGTACTTC
TRBD2	few	16	TRBV15	TRBJ2-3	CATRGITSGRTDTQYF	TGTGCCACCAGGGGGATTACTAGCGGGAGGACAGATACGCAGTATTTT
NA	NA	13	TRBV7-8	TRBJ2-7	CASSGGAGDEQYF	TGTGCCAGCAGCGGGGGCGCGGGGGACGAGCAGTACTTC
NA	many	14	TRBV7-9	TRBJ1-5	CASSSDGGGQPQHF	TGTGCCAGCAGCTCGGACGGGGGAGGTCAGCCCCAGCATTTT
NA	many	12	TRBV29-1	TRBJ2-7	CSVEEGAVEQYF	TGCAGCGTTGAAGAAGGAGCGGTCGAGCAGTACTTC
TRBD1	few	16	TRBV2	TRBJ1-5	CASSEWRDRENQPQHF	TGTGCCAGCAGTGAATGGCGGGACAGGGAAAATCAGCCCCAGCATTTT